The 8 T cell receptor beta chains listed next were all sequenced from one sample in a study of cytomegalovirus exposure and HLA in healthy donors. The PCR had 60 Vbeta and 13 Jbeta primers. Data came from immunoSEQ multiplex PCR; TCRdb stores just in-frame clones and leaves some out. Of 100,000 to 150,000 clones in the sample, approximately 80% were seen once. Material for sequencing was PBMCs. The source of these receptors is a man younger than 35 in good health and CMV-seronegative.

The chain employs TRBV27 and TRBJ2-7, with 7 bases aligning to TRBD1. The ends lost 6 bases at V and 2 bases at J; junction bases unmatched: 4. The CDR3 extends over 13 amino acids. In germline, CDR1 is MNHEY, CDR2 SMNVEV (reference sequence). The CDR3 DNA sequence: TGTGCCAGCAGGCTCGGACAGGCCTACGAGCAGTACTTC. This encodes CASRLGQAYEQYF.

The rearrangement uses TRBV5-4 and TRBJ1-1, with D possibly being TRBD1 (6 bases). Germline V gene sequence: CDR1 SGHNT, CDR2 YYREEE (reference sequence). The ends were cut back, 4 bases at V and 5 bases at J, with 18 bases in the middle. The CDR3 has 15 amino acids. CDR3 in DNA: TGTGCCAGCAGCCCTCGAGAGTGGGGGCTAACTGAAGCTTTCTTT. Its protein product is CASSPREWGLTEAFF.

V is TRBV9 and J is TRBJ2-2, with no clear D. Trimming shortened V by 0 bases and J by 4 bases, and 10 bases separated the two germline ends. The CDR3 spans 15 residues. Germline CDR1 is SGDLS and CDR2 is YYNGEE. The CDR3 is CASSVALPFTGELFF. As DNA, the CDR3 is TGTGCCAGCAGCGTAGCCCTCCCCTTCACCGGGGAGCTGTTTTTT.

This clone was seen once. The chain is built from TRBV28 and TRBJ2-7; 10 nucleotides line up with TRBD2. The V and J ends lost 5 bases and 0 bases, in that order; junction bases with no gene match: 19. This CDR3 is 20 amino acids long. Per germline, CDR1 MDHEN and CDR2 SYDVKM. As DNA, the CDR3 is TGTGCCAGCAGTCCTCAGGATTTTTGGCTAGCGGGGGAATCCTCCTACGAGCAGTACTTC. Its protein product is CASSPQDFWLAGESSYEQYF.

This clone appeared once. V is TRBV2 and J is TRBJ2-7; tentative D call: TRBD1 (6 bases). This CDR3 contains 17 residues. Looked up from germline, CDR1 is SNHLY and CDR2 is FYNNEI. Trimming took off 2 bases at V and 2 bases at J, with 19 bases between the two ends. The CDR3 loop is CASSELQGWRETYEQYF. CDR3 sequence (DNA): TGTGCCAGCAGTGAACTACAGGGTTGGAGAGAAACCTACGAGCAGTACTTC.

The DNA of the CDR3 is TGTGCCACCAGCAGACGAGGACAGGGCCACGAGCAGTACTTC. This translates into CATSRRGQGHEQYF. The rearrangement links TRBV15 to TRBJ2-5, with 8 bases fitting TRBD1. The DNA end favors TRBJ2-7, so the J call may be wrong. Germline values: CDR1 LNHNV, CDR2 YYDKDF (reference sequence). The CDR3 totals 14 residues.

The table lists this clone with a count of one. The chain employs TRBV7-2 and TRBJ2-3; TRBD2 agrees at 8 bases. V was pared by 5 bases and J by 7 bases, with 5 bases of the junction left unmatched. The CDR3 contains 13 residues. Germline CDR1 reads SGHTA; CDR2 reads FQGNSA. Here the CDR3 reads CASSRSGAHTQYF. CDR3 in DNA: TGTGCCAGCAGCCGTAGCGGGGCTCATACGCAGTATTTT.

CDR3 sequence (DNA): TGTGCCAGCAGCTTAGATCTAGGACACTTATACGAGCAGTACTTC. Translation gives CASSLDLGHLYEQYF. The rearrangement links TRBV7-9 to TRBJ2-7, with D possibly being TRBD1 (5 bases). CDR3 length equals 15 residues. Germline assignment: CDR1 SEHNR and CDR2 FQNEAQ (reference sequence). V was trimmed by 1 base and J by 4 bases, leaving 14 bases between them.